This T cell receptor (beta chain) was recorded in a study of cytomegalovirus exposure and HLA in healthy donors. Study results and limitations: Analysis performed later found 16,951 TCR beta sequences associated with HLA alleles at 0.05 false discovery rate.

With respect to this clone: Its antigen is as yet unknown.

The PCR ran on 60 Vbeta and 13 Jbeta primers. Method: immunoSEQ multiplex PCR; TCRdb's copy keeps in-frame clones and lacks some. Of around 150,000 clones listed, around 78% are singletons. V was pared by 3 bases and J by 2 bases, with 4 bases of the junction left unmatched. The CDR3 totals 15 residues. Per the germline V gene, CDR1 is MNHEY and CDR2 is SMNVEV (reference sequence). The chain combines TRBV27 with TRBJ2-3; 8 nucleotides line up with TRBD2. The sample comprised PBMCs. The origin of this receptor is a male donor in good health and CMV-seronegative. In DNA, the CDR3 is TGTGCCAGCAGTTTGACTAGCGTGGACACAGATACGCAGTATTTT. This translates into CASSLTSVDTDTQYF.